One and the same sample provided the 20 T cell receptor beta chains below, sequenced in a study of cytomegalovirus exposure and HLA in healthy donors. Primers included in the PCR were 60 Vbeta and 13 Jbeta primers. Produced via immunoSEQ multiplex PCR; TCRdb's table is partial and in-frame only. This table holds 190,000 or so clones, less than 85% found once. The specimen was PBMCs. All receptors come from a boy aged 5-17 years in good health and CMV-seronegative.

This clone has a handful of counts. V and J are TRBV5-8 and TRBJ2-3; 8 bases are a match to TRBD2. Germline CDR1 SGHTS, CDR2 YDEGEE. This CDR3 region has 15 residues. Unmatched junction bases numbered 9, after V lost 6 bases and J lost 3 bases. CDR3 in amino acids: CASNKAGAGTDTQYF. In DNA, the CDR3 is TGTGCCAGCAACAAAGCGGGGGCAGGGACAGATACGCAGTATTTT. The complete variable domain, with remaining parts taken from reference TRBV5-8 and TRBJ2-3, reads EAGVTQSPTHLIKTRGQQATLRCSPISGHTSVYWYQQALGLGLQFLLWYDEGEERNRGNFPPRFSGRQFPNYSSELNVNALELEDSALYLCASNKAGAGTDTQYFGPGTRLTVL.

V gene TRBV6-5 combines with J gene TRBJ1-1; no firm D call. The CDR3 has 15 residues. The ends were cut back, 2 bases at V and 1 base at J, with 11 bases in the middle. Germline values: CDR1 MNHEY, CDR2 SVGAGI. CDR3 sequence reads: CASSYRWAGNTEAFF. CDR3 DNA sequence: TGTGCCAGCAGTTACAGATGGGCTGGGAACACTGAAGCTTTCTTT.

The gene calls are TRBV7-2 and TRBJ1-5, with TRBD1 as a possible D gene (6 bases). CDR1 is SGHTA, CDR2 FQGNSA, per germline. This CDR3 region has 14 residues. V shed 6 bases and J shed 6 bases, with 15 bases lying between them. The CDR3, as DNA: TGTGCCAGCAGTCGCGGACAGCGCGGTCAGCCCCAGCATTTT. This translates into CASSRGQRGQPQHF.

This clone was seen once. This chain links TRBV19 with TRBJ2-3, with 13 positions matching TRBD2. V was pared by 5 bases and J by 4 bases, with 9 bases of the junction left unmatched. The CDR3 loop spans 17 amino acids. Germline CDR1 LNHDA, CDR2 SQIVND (reference sequence). The CDR3 DNA reads TGTGCCAGTAGTTCCGTCCGACTAGCGGGAGGATCAGATACGCAGTATTTT. It specifies CASSSVRLAGGSDTQYF.

V is TRBV6-5 and J is TRBJ1-1, with D perhaps TRBD1 (5 bases). The CDR3 covers 14 residues. Deletions cut 2 bases from V and 1 base from J, with 8 bases between. The germline gives CDR1 MNHEY, CDR2 SVGAGI. CDR3 nucleotide sequence: TGTGCCAGCAGTTACCAGCAGGGGAACACTGAAGCTTTCTTT. As protein: CASSYQQGNTEAFF.

This clone has only a few counts. V and J are TRBV5-1 and TRBJ1-2, with D possibly being TRBD1 (5 bases). Looked up from germline, CDR1 is SGHRS and CDR2 is YFSETQ. V gave up 3 bases and J gave up 5 bases, with 11 bases separating them. This CDR3 comprises 13 residues. CDR3 in amino acids: CASSSNDRYGYTF. DNA of the CDR3: TGCGCCAGCAGCTCAAACGACAGATATGGCTACACCTTC. The full variable domain, in which reference TRBV5-1 and TRBJ1-2 provide the parts outside the CDR3, is KAGVTQTPRYLIKTRGQQVTLSCSPISGHRSVSWYQQTPGQGLQFLFEYFSETQRNKGNFPGRFSGRQFSNSRSEMNVSTLELGDSALYLCASSSNDRYGYTFGSGTRLTVV.

The chain combines TRBV6-5 with TRBJ1-4; TRBD1 might be the D (5 bases). Germline loops: CDR1 MNHEY, CDR2 SVGAGI. The V gene lost 2 bases and the J gene lost 5 bases, with 6 bases spanning the gap. The CDR3 totals 13 residues. The chain's CDR3 is CASSYRGNEKLFF. Written as DNA, the CDR3 is TGTGCCAGCAGTTACAGGGGCAATGAAAAACTGTTTTTT.

This clone was counted between two and nine times. The CDR3 end shows no conserved phenylalanine or tryptophan, and so a read error is likely. The limits of the CDR3 on the DNA are not certain, so only TCRdb's listed CDR3 is given. The chain recombines TRBV27 with TRBJ1-1. Counting both end residues, the CDR3 totals 10 amino acids. Germline V gene lookup returns CDR1 MNHEY and CDR2 SMNVEV (reference sequence). CDR3 protein: CAVGRQLEGI.

This clone was found once. The J gene is TRBJ1-5, the V gene TRBV19, with 7 bases identical to TRBD1. Germline V CDR1 and CDR2: LNHDA, SQIVND (reference sequence). CDR3 length equals 13 residues. V was pared by 4 bases and J by 4 bases, with 1 base of the junction left unmatched. The CDR3 loop reads CASSRDRNQPQHF. DNA of the CDR3: TGTGCCAGTAGTAGGGACAGAAATCAGCCCCAGCATTTT.

The rearrangement links TRBV11-3 to TRBJ2-1; 11 positions match TRBD2. Germline CDR1 is SGHNT and CDR2 is YENEEA. The CDR3 extends over 15 amino acids. V was clipped by 5 bases and J by 4 bases; unmatched bases: 4. In DNA form, the CDR3 reads TGTGCCAGCAGCCCCGGGACTAGCGGTTACAATGAGCAGTTCTTC. Protein product: CASSPGTSGYNEQFF.

This chain connects TRBV4-1 to TRBJ1-1, with D possibly matching TRBD1 (5 bases). CDR3 length: 15 amino acids. The germline V gene encodes CDR1 MGHRA and CDR2 YSYEKL. The V end was cut by 2 bases, the J end by 5 bases, with 15 bases between. CDR3 DNA sequence: TGCGCCAGCAGCCAAATCCTCAGGGTTAGGACTGAAGCTTTCTTT. Translation: CASSQILRVRTEAFF.

The V call is TRBV28, the J call TRBJ1-5; tentative D call: TRBD1 (5 bases). From germline, CDR1 is MDHEN and CDR2 SYDVKM. The CDR3 consists of 15 residues. V was shortened by 6 bases and J by 7 bases, with 19 bases between the two germline ends. This CDR3 reads CASSPGPRVGQPQHF. CDR3 bases: TGTGCCAGCAGCCCCGGACCCAGGGTGGGACAGCCCCAGCATTTT.

This clone was observed once. The chain employs TRBV7-8 and TRBJ2-1; 9 nucleotides line up with TRBD2. V trimming: 5 bases; J trimming: 8 bases; junction bases outside the gene matches: 13. This CDR3 region has 16 residues. Germline assignment: CDR1 SGHVS and CDR2 FQNEAQ. CDR3 in amino acids: CASSPIAGAPFDEQFF. CDR3 DNA sequence: TGTGCCAGCAGCCCAATAGCGGGAGCGCCTTTCGATGAGCAGTTCTTC. The full variable domain, in which reference TRBV7-8 and TRBJ2-1 provide the parts outside the CDR3, is GAGVSQSPRYKVAKRGQDVALRCDPISGHVSLFWYQQALGQGPEFLTYFQNEAQLDKSGLPSDRFFAERPEGSVSTLKIQRTQQEDSAVYLCASSPIAGAPFDEQFFGPGTRLTVL.

Points on this clone: Distinct nucleotide sequences in the sample also encode this CDR3. The chain joins TRBV5-1 to TRBJ1-5; perhaps TRBD1 as D (5 bases). Germline V gene sequence: CDR1 SGHRS, CDR2 YFSETQ. Deletions cut 5 bases from V and 4 bases from J, with 10 bases between. The CDR3 runs to 13 residues. The CDR3 protein is CASSTDRNQPQHF. CDR3 DNA sequence: TGCGCCAGCAGTACAGACAGAAATCAGCCCCAGCATTTT. The variable domain in full, completed from reference TRBV5-1 and TRBJ1-5, reads KAGVTQTPRYLIKTRGQQVTLSCSPISGHRSVSWYQQTPGQGLQFLFEYFSETQRNKGNFPGRFSGRQFSNSRSEMNVSTLELGDSALYLCASSTDRNQPQHFGDGTRLSIL.

This rearrangement joins TRBV27 to TRBJ1-3; D remains unclear. The CDR3 consists of 14 residues. Trimming pared 5 bases from V and 0 bases from J, leaving 8 bases between. Looked up from germline, CDR1 is MNHEY and CDR2 is SMNVEV (reference sequence). In DNA, the CDR3 is TGTGCCAGCAGTCCCAGAACCTCTGGAAACACCATATATTTT. It codes for CASSPRTSGNTIYF.

J is TRBJ2-7 and V is TRBV18; 7 positions agree with TRBD1. Per germline, CDR1 KGHSH and CDR2 LQKENI. V was pared by 1 base and J by 3 bases, with 6 bases of the junction left unmatched. This CDR3 comprises 15 residues. The CDR3: CASSPQRSGGYEQYF. The CDR3 DNA is TGTGCCAGCTCACCACAGAGGTCAGGGGGCTACGAGCAGTACTTC.

This clone appeared once. V is TRBV10-3 and J is TRBJ1-1; possible D gene TRBD1, 6 bases. The CDR3 sequence is 13 residues long. The germline CDR1 and CDR2 sequences are ENHRY and SYGVKD. V shed 0 bases and J shed 10 bases, with 12 bases lying between them. The CDR3 protein is CAISESGQYPAFF. The CDR3 coding sequence is TGTGCCATCAGTGAGTCAGGACAGTACCCAGCTTTCTTT.

This clone was found a few times. This chain joins TRBV25-1 and TRBJ2-1; TRBD2 agrees at 8 bases. Germline-derived CDR1 and CDR2 are MGHDK and SYGVNS. The CDR3 length is 15 residues. The junction had 6 bases not matched to a gene; V was cut back by 3 bases and J by 5 bases. CDR3 sequence reads: CASSDKAGAHNEQFF. The CDR3 DNA is TGTGCCAGCAGTGATAAAGCGGGAGCCCACAATGAGCAGTTCTTC.

The CDR3 DNA reads TGTGCCAGCAGTCCTACCATTGGTGAGCAGTTCTTC. Translating it yields CASSPTIGEQFF. The chain links TRBV6-5 to TRBJ2-1; D not resolved. The CDR3 spans 12 residues. Germline CDR1 MNHEY, CDR2 SVGAGI. V dropped 5 bases and J dropped 9 bases, with 11 bases sitting between them.

This clone has more than one count but fewer than ten. The rearrangement uses TRBV10-3 and TRBJ2-1, with 11 bases lining up with TRBD2. J lost 9 bases, V lost 7 bases, and 11 bases had no gene match. CDR3 length: 15 amino acids. The germline V gene has CDR1 ENHRY and CDR2 SYGVKD. CDR3 coding DNA: TGTGCCATCAAAGAGGTAACTAGCGGGAGCGGTGAGCAGTTCTTC. Translated, it gives CAIKEVTSGSGEQFF.